This T cell receptor beta chain was recorded in a study of blood T cell repertoires in COVID-19. Study background: The United States, Italy and Spain were the sources of the acute and convalescent COVID-19 samples.

This clone was observed a few times. The J segment lost 1 base and the V segment lost 5 bases, leaving 10 bases of the junction unmatched. Germline loops: CDR1 SEHNR, CDR2 FQNEAQ (reference sequence). The CDR3 sequence is 16 residues long. Sequenced by immunoSEQ multiplex PCR; TCRdb stores in-frame clones only, minus some. The table lists about 220,000 clones, approximately 80% of them singletons, with 9.7% in the top ten. The J gene is TRBJ1-1, the V gene TRBV7-9, with 7 bases lining up with TRBD1. Source material: peripheral blood. The sequence came from a man aged 45 to 65 with active or convalescent COVID-19. The CDR3 here is CASSQGDRLSNTEAFF. In DNA form, the CDR3 reads TGTGCCAGCAGCCAAGGGGACAGACTATCGAACACTGAAGCTTTCTTT.